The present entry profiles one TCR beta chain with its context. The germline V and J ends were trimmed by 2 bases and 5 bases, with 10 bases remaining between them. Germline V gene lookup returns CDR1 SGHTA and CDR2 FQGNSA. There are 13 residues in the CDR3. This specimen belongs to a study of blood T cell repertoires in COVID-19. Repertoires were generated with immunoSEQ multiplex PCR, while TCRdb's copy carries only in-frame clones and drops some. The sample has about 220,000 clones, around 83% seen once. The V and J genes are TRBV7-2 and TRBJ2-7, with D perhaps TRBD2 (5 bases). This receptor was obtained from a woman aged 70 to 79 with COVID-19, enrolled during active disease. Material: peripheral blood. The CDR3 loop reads CASSLQVGDEQYF. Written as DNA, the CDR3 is TGTGCCAGCAGCTTACAGGTGGGAGACGAGCAGTACTTC.